The rows below give T cell receptor beta chains drawn from one sample of a study of cytomegalovirus exposure and HLA in healthy donors. Repertoires were generated with immunoSEQ multiplex PCR, while TCRdb's copy carries only in-frame clones and drops some. This table holds some 240,000 clones, about 72% found once. Material for sequencing was PBMCs. The receptor set was obtained from a male donor in good health and CMV-seronegative. Both conserved end residues are part of each CDR3. D genes are given only for firm matches. Not every row has a clone size; where given, it reads once, few, many or a size class.

TRBV5-1	TRBJ2-2	NA	NA	CASSLDYRVPNTGELFF	TGCGCCAGCAGCTTGGACTACAGGGTCCCCAACACCGGGGAGCTGTTTTTT
TRBV6-5	TRBJ1-2	TRBD1	NA	CASTTTGTGGWGYTF	TGTGCCAGCACCACGACCGGGACAGGGGGCTGGGGCTACACCTTC
TRBV5-1	TRBJ2-7	TRBD2	NA	CASSFSTSGRDLGEQYF	TGCGCCAGCAGCTTTTCGACTAGCGGGAGAGATCTCGGCGAGCAGTACTTC
TRBV5-1	TRBJ2-5	TRBD2	NA	CASRAGVRETQYF	TGCGCCAGCCGAGCGGGAGTCCGCGAGACCCAGTACTTC
TRBV5-1	TRBJ1-3	NA	NA	CASSGGRIGNTIYF	TGCGCCAGCAGTGGAGGACGGATTGGAAACACCATATATTTT
TRBV20-1	TRBJ2-2	NA	NA	CSAPRNGELFF	TGCAGTGCCCCCAGAAACGGGGAGCTGTTTTTT
TRBV19	TRBJ2-7	NA	once	CASSIDTAVRGDDPYEQYF	TGTGCCAGTAGTATAGATACGGCGGTTAGGGGTGACGATCCCTACGAGCAGTACTTC
TRBV7-8	TRBJ2-3	NA	NA	CASSFYSSDTQYF	TGTGCCAGCAGCTTCTATAGTTCAGATACGCAGTATTTT
TRBV7-2	TRBJ1-1	NA	NA	CASSPRGLNTEAFF	TGTGCCAGCAGCCCTCGAGGGTTAAACACTGAAGCTTTCTTT
TRBV9	TRBJ2-7	NA	NA	CASSVGQSYEQYF	TGTGCCAGCAGCGTAGGACAGTCCTACGAGCAGTACTTC
TRBV6-5	TRBJ2-5	TRBD1	NA	CASSYLGGLQETQYF	TGTGCCAGCAGTTACTTAGGGGGCCTCCAAGAGACCCAGTACTTC
TRBV5-4	TRBJ2-3	NA	once	CASSLSGRSSDTQYF	TGTGCCAGCAGCCTTTCGGGGAGGTCCTCAGATACGCAGTATTTT
TRBV19	TRBJ2-3	TRBD1	NA	CASSIDQGASTDTQYF	TGTGCCAGTAGTATAGATCAGGGGGCGAGTACAGATACGCAGTATTTT
TRBV11-2	TRBJ1-2	NA	once	CASSSRAGGYTF	TGTGCCAGCAGCTCCAGGGCAGGGGGCTACACCTTC
TRBV29-1	TRBJ2-1	TRBD2	NA	CSAGLPGGVNEQFF	TGCAGCGCTGGATTGCCGGGAGGGGTCAATGAGCAGTTCTTC
TRBV5-1	TRBJ2-1	TRBD2	NA	CASSFFLAGGGTYNEQFF	TGCGCCAGCAGCTTTTTTCTAGCGGGAGGAGGGACCTACAATGAGCAGTTCTTC
TRBV7-3	TRBJ2-5	TRBD2	once	CASSTQALGGETQYF	TGTGCCAGCAGCACACAAGCGCTGGGGGGGGAGACCCAGTACTTC
TRBV2	TRBJ2-1	NA	NA	CASSEGRGNEQFF	TGTGCCAGCAGTGAAGGTAGAGGAAATGAGCAGTTCTTC
TRBV2	TRBJ2-1	NA	NA	CASSLRLATNEQFF	TGTGCCAGCAGCCTGCGTCTAGCGACCAATGAGCAGTTCTTC
TRBV9	TRBJ1-3	TRBD1	NA	CASSVGWDRGRGNTIYF	TGTGCCAGCAGCGTAGGTTGGGACAGGGGACGAGGTAACACCATATATTTT
TRBV2	TRBJ2-7	NA	few	CASSILFEQYF	TGTGCCAGCAGTATACTGTTTGAGCAGTACTTC
TRBV6-5	TRBJ2-1	TRBD2	NA	CASSGHGRARNEQFF	TGTGCCAGCAGCGGTCACGGGAGGGCGAGGAATGAGCAGTTCTTC
TRBV7-8	TRBJ2-1	TRBD2	NA	CASSLANPAGGLRGEQFF	TGTGCCAGCAGCTTAGCAAACCCGGCGGGAGGCCTTCGGGGTGAGCAGTTCTTC
TRBV5-1	TRBJ2-7	NA	NA	CASRLDPAIYEQYF	TGCGCCAGCAGATTAGATCCAGCGATCTACGAGCAGTACTTC
TRBV9	TRBJ2-3	TRBD2	once	CASSVSGKMDTQYF	TGTGCCAGCAGCGTTAGCGGGAAGATGGATACGCAGTATTTT
TRBV5-6	TRBJ2-5	NA	once	CASSLNREGSETQYF	TGTGCCAGCAGCTTGAACAGGGAAGGGAGCGAGACCCAGTACTTC
TRBV7-7	TRBJ2-5	NA	NA	CASSLVFEETQYF	TGTGCTAGCAGCTTAGTATTCGAGGAGACCCAGTACTTC
TRBV5-1	TRBJ2-3	NA	NA	CASSFDFDTQYF	TGCGCCAGCAGCTTCGACTTCGATACGCAGTATTTT
TRBV7-7	TRBJ2-5	TRBD1	NA	CASSLSRDRGRGGTQYF	TGTGCCAGCAGCTTGAGCCGGGACAGGGGGCGAGGAGGGACCCAGTACTTC
TRBV11-2	TRBJ2-7	TRBD2	NA	CASSTATSPGEQYF	TGTGCCAGCAGCACTGCGACTAGCCCGGGGGAGCAGTACTTC
TRBV20-1	TRBJ2-4	NA	NA	CSARTGNIQYF	TGCAGTGCTAGGACCGGGAACATTCAGTACTTC
TRBV5-1	TRBJ2-2	TRBD1	NA	CASSPPTGTALTGELFF	TGCGCCAGCAGCCCTCCAACGGGGACAGCCCTCACCGGGGAGCTGTTTTTT
TRBV5-1	TRBJ2-1	TRBD2	NA	CASSLDPSGSGEQFF	TGCGCCAGCAGCTTGGACCCTAGCGGGAGCGGTGAGCAGTTCTTC
TRBV4-2	TRBJ2-7	NA	once	CASSSPGQGGDEQYF	TGTGCCAGCAGCTCCCCCGGCCAGGGCGGAGACGAGCAGTACTTC
TRBV25-1	TRBJ2-2	NA	NA	CYTDSPNTGELFF	TGCTACACGGACAGTCCGAACACCGGGGAGCTGTTTTTT
TRBV7-6	TRBJ1-2	NA	NA	CASSPNRVRSYTF	TGTGCCAGCAGCCCAAACAGGGTTAGGAGCTACACCTTC
TRBV6-4	TRBJ1-5	TRBD1	NA	CASSETGIGNQPQHF	TGTGCCAGCAGTGAGACAGGGATCGGCAATCAGCCCCAGCATTTT
TRBV19	TRBJ1-1	NA	NA	CASVTGNTEAFF	TGTGCCAGTGTTACAGGGAACACTGAAGCTTTCTTT
TRBV2	TRBJ1-5	NA	NA	CASSEARGDDQPQHF	TGTGCCAGCAGTGAAGCGCGGGGGGATGATCAGCCCCAGCATTTT
TRBV6-6	TRBJ1-4	NA	NA	CASSYKGGGANEKLFF	TGTGCCAGCAGTTACAAAGGGGGGGGCGCTAATGAAAAACTGTTTTTT
TRBV13	TRBJ2-1	NA	NA	CASSSHLVSYNEQFF	TGTGCCAGCAGCTCGCACCTAGTCTCCTACAATGAGCAGTTCTTC
TRBV10-2	TRBJ1-1	NA	NA	CASTPTSGTTNTEAFF	TGCGCCAGCACCCCTACATCGGGGACAACAAACACTGAAGCTTTCTTT
TRBV6-1	TRBJ1-4	TRBD1	once	CASSERDRADF	TGTGCCAGCAGTGAACGGGACAGGGCCGATTTT
TRBV6-5	TRBJ2-7	NA	few	CASSSPRRQYF	TGTGCCAGCAGTTCTCCCCGTCGGCAGTACTTC
TRBV6-5	TRBJ2-3	TRBD2	NA	CASSYSTSGSGDTQYF	TGTGCCAGCAGTTACTCGACTAGCGGGAGCGGAGATACGCAGTATTTT
TRBV6-5	TRBJ1-1	NA	NA	CASSFGTSEAFF	TGTGCCAGCAGCTTCGGGACTTCTGAAGCTTTCTTT
TRBV19	TRBJ2-4	NA	once	CASSFRQSRAKNIQYF	TGTGCCAGTAGCTTCAGACAGAGTAGGGCCAAAAACATTCAGTACTTC
TRBV6-6	TRBJ2-7	NA	few	CASYSPRGTYEQYF	TGTGCCAGCTACTCCCCAAGGGGAACCTACGAGCAGTACTTC
TRBV6-6	TRBJ2-7	NA	NA	CASTAQDYEQYF	TGTGCCAGCACGGCGCAGGACTACGAGCAGTACTTC
TRBV6-5	TRBJ2-7	NA	NA	CASKKGRGSYEQYF	TGTGCCAGCAAGAAGGGGCGGGGTTCCTACGAGCAGTACTTC
TRBV7-3	TRBJ2-5	TRBD1	NA	CASSLTGAGETQYF	TGTGCCAGCAGCCTAACAGGGGCCGGAGAGACCCAGTACTTC
TRBV27	TRBJ1-5	TRBD1	NA	CASSSIAGGGNQPQHF	TGTGCCAGCAGTTCCATTGCAGGGGGCGGCAATCAGCCCCAGCATTTT
TRBV6-4	TRBJ1-2	NA	few	CASRANYGYTF	TGTGCCAGCAGGGCAAACTATGGCTACACCTTC
TRBV15	TRBJ2-1	TRBD2	NA	CATSKAWTSGLSSYNEQFF	TGTGCCACCAGCAAAGCGTGGACTAGCGGGCTAAGCTCCTACAATGAGCAGTTCTTC
TRBV6-5	TRBJ1-2	NA	NA	CASSYQRAVTF	TGTGCCAGCAGTTACCAGAGGGCGGTCACCTTC
TRBV29-1	TRBJ2-3	TRBD1	NA	CSVVGTGMTSTDTQYF	TGCAGCGTTGTGGGGACAGGAATGACTAGCACAGATACGCAGTATTTT
TRBV11-3	TRBJ2-7	TRBD2	NA	CASSPHDVLAGENEQYF	TGTGCCAGCAGCCCACACGACGTGCTAGCGGGAGAGAACGAGCAGTACTTC
TRBV5-5	TRBJ2-7	TRBD1	once	CASSLAWGQGAGEQYF	TGTGCCAGCAGCTTGGCTTGGGGACAGGGGGCGGGCGAGCAGTACTTC